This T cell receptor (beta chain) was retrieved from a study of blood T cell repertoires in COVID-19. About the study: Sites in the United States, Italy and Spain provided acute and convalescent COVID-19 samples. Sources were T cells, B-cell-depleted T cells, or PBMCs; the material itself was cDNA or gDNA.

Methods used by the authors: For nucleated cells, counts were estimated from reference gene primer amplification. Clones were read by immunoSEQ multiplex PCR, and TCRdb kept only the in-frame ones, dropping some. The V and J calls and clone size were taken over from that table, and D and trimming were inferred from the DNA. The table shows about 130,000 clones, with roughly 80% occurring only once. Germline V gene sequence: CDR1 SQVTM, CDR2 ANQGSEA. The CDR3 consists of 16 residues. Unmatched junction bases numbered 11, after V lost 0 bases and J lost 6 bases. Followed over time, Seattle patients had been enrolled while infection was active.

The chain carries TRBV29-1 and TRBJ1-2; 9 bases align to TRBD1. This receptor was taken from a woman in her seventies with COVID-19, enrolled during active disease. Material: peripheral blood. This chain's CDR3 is CSVEEGRTGAWDGYTF. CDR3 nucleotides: TGCAGCGTTGAAGAGGGGCGGACAGGGGCCTGGGATGGCTACACCTTC.